This T cell receptor beta chain originates from a study of PD-1 blockade in mismatch repair-deficient tumors. Across the whole study: Enrolled about 2013-2017, patients had progressing, pretreated mismatch repair-deficient cancers of about a dozen types.

Study-wide results and limits: Tumor-resident clones, often undetectable pretreatment in blood, expanded then contracted after pembrolizumab.

J gave up 6 bases and V 2 bases, and 4 bases lay outside the gene matches. Germline loops: CDR1 SGHRS, CDR2 YFSETQ. The CDR3 extends over 15 amino acids. PCR or immunohistochemistry showed mismatch repair deficiency in every enrolled patient. Concerning this clone itself: Antigen specificity is unknown.

Sequencing used immunoSEQ multiplex PCR; TCRdb keeps in-frame clones, though not all of them. This table has some 40,000 clones, approximately 88% appearing once. This chain joins TRBV5-1 and TRBJ2-1, with 11 nucleotides matching TRBD2. The source of this sequence is an adult with mismatch repair-deficient cancer. The sample here was PBMCs, taken roughly 40 weeks after starting pembrolizumab. This CDR3 reads CASSFTGTSGNEQFF. Here the CDR3 DNA reads TGCGCCAGCAGCTTTACCGGGACTAGCGGCAATGAGCAGTTCTTC.